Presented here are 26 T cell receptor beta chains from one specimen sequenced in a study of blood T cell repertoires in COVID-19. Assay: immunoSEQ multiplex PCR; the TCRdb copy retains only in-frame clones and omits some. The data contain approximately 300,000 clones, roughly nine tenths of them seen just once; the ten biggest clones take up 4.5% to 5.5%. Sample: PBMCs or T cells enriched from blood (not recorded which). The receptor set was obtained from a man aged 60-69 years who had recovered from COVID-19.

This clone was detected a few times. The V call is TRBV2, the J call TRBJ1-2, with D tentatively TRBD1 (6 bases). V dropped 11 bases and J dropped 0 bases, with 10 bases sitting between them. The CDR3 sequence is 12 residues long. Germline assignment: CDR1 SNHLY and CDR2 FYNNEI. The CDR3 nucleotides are TGTGCCTCCAGGACAGCTAACTATGGCTACACCTTC. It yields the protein CASRTANYGYTF.

The CDR3 region has the DNA TGTGCCAGCAAATCGAACGGGGCTACAGGGGGCGCGAATGGCTACACCTTC. Amino acids: CASKSNGATGGANGYTF. The chain recombines TRBV28 with TRBJ1-2, with TRBD1 matching over 9 bases. Germline CDR1 and CDR2: MDHEN and SYDVKM. The CDR3 length is 17 residues. Trimming at V came to 7 bases and at J to 6 bases, leaving 18 bases not matched to a gene.

The DNA of the CDR3 is TGTGCCAGCAGCTCCCTGAGGGCTAGACCTAGGAGCTACGAGCAGTACTTC. This codes for CASSSLRARPRSYEQYF. This chain connects TRBV7-4 to TRBJ2-7; D perhaps matches TRBD2 (5 bases). Germline V gives CDR1 SGHVT, CDR2 SQSDAQ. The CDR3 consists of 17 residues. Between the trimmed V and J ends, which lost 4 bases and 3 bases, there was a span of 22 bases.

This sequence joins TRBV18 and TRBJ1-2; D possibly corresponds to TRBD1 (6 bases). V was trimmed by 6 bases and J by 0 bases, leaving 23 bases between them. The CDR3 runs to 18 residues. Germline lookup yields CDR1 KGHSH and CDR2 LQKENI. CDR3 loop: CASSLQGPSQRSNYGYTF. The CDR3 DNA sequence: TGTGCCAGCTCCCTTCAGGGGCCCTCGCAGAGGTCTAACTATGGCTACACCTTC.

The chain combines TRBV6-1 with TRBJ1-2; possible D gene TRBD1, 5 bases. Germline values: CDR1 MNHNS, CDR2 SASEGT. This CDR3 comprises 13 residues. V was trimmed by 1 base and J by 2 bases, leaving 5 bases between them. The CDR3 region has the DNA TGTGCCAGCAGTGAAGGGGGCAACTATGGCTACACCTTC. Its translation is CASSEGGNYGYTF.

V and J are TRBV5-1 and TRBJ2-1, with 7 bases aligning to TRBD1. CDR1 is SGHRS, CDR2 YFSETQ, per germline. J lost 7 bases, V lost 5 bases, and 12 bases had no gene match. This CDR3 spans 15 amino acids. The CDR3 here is CASSSPPGGWNEQFF. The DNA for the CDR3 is TGCGCCAGCAGTTCACCTCCAGGGGGATGGAATGAGCAGTTCTTC.

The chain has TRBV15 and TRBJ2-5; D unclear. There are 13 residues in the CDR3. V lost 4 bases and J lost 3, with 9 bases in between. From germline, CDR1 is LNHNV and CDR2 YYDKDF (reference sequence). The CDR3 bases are TGTGCCACCAGCACGCCTAGGAAAGAGACCCAGTACTTC. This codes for CATSTPRKETQYF. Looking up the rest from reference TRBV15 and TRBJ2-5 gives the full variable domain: DAMVIQNPRYQVTQFGKPVTLSCSQTLNHNVMYWYQQKSSQAPKLLFHYYDKDFNNEADTPDNFQSRRPNTSFCFLDIRSPGLGDTAMYLCATSTPRKETQYFGPGTRLLVL.

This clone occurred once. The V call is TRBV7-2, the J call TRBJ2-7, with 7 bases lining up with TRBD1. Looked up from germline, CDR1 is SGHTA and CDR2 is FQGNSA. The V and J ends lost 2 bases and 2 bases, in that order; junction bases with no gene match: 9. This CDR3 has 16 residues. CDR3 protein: CASSLYGSGGTYEQYF. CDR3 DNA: TGTGCCAGCAGCTTATACGGGTCAGGGGGTACCTACGAGCAGTACTTC.

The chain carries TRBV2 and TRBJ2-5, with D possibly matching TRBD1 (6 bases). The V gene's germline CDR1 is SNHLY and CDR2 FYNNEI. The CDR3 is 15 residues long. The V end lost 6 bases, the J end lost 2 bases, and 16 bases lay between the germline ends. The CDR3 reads CASRKQGSGQETQYF. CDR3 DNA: TGTGCCAGCAGAAAACAGGGATCGGGGCAAGAGACCCAGTACTTC.

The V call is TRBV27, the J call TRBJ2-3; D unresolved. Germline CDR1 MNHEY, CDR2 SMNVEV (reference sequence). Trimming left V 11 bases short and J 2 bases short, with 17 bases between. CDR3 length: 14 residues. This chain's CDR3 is CARAGPLSTDTQYF. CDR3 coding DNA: TGTGCCCGAGCTGGTCCACTTTCCACAGATACGCAGTATTTT.

CDR3 nucleotide sequence: TGCGCCAGCAGCCCAGGGACATCGAACACCGGGGAGCTGTTTTTT. Amino acids: CASSPGTSNTGELFF. The J gene is TRBJ2-2, the V gene TRBV5-1, with D possibly matching TRBD1 (6 bases). CDR1 is SGHRS, CDR2 YFSETQ, per germline. CDR3 length: 15 residues. V was cut by 4 bases and J by 0 bases, with 10 bases left in between.

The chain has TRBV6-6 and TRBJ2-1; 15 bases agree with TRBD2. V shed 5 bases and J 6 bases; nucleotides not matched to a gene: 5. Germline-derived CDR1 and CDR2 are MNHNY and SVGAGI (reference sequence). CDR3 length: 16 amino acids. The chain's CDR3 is CASSLGLAGGGNEQFF. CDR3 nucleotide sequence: TGTGCCAGCAGTCTGGGACTAGCGGGAGGAGGCAATGAGCAGTTCTTC.

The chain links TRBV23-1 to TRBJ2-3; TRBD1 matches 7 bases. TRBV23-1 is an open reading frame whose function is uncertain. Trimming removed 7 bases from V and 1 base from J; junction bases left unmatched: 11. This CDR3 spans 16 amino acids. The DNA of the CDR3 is TGCGCCAGCACGGGGTTTTTCGGGACAGGCACAGATACGCAGTATTTT. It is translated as CASTGFFGTGTDTQYF.

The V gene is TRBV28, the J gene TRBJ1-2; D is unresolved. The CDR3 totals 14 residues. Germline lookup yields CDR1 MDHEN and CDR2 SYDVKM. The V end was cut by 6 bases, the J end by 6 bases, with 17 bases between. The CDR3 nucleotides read TGTGCCAGCAGGGGTGCGATTGTCCGGGATGGCTACACCTTC. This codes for CASRGAIVRDGYTF.

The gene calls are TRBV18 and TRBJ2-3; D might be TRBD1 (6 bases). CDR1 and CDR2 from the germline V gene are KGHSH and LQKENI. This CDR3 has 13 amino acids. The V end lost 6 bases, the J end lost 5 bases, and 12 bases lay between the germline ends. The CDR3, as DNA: TGTGCCAGCTCTCCAATCAGGGGAGATACGCAGTATTTT. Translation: CASSPIRGDTQYF.

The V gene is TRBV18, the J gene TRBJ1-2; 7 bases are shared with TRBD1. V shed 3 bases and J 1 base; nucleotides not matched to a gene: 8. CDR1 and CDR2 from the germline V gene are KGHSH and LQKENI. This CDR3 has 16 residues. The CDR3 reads CASSPPTGRFNYGYTF. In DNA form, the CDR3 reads TGTGCCAGCTCACCGCCGACAGGGAGGTTTAACTATGGCTACACCTTC.

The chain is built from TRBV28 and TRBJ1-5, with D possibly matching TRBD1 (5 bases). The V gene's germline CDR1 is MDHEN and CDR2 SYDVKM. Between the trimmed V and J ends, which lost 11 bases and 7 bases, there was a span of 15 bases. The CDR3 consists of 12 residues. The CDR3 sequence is CALGVSGQPQHF. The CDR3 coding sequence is TGTGCCTTAGGGGTTTCAGGACAGCCCCAGCATTTT.

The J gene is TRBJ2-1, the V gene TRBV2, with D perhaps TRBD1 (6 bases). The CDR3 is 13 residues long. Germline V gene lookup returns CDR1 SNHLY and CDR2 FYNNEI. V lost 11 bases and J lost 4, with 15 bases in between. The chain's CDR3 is CASQGLAYNEQFF. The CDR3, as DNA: TGTGCCTCCCAGGGGCTGGCGTACAATGAGCAGTTCTTC.

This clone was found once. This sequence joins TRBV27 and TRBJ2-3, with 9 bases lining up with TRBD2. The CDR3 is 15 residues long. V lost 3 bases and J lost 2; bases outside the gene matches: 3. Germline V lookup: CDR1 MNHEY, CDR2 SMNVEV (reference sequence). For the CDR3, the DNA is TGTGCCAGCAGTTTCCCTAGCGGGAACACAGATACGCAGTATTTT. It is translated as CASSFPSGNTDTQYF.

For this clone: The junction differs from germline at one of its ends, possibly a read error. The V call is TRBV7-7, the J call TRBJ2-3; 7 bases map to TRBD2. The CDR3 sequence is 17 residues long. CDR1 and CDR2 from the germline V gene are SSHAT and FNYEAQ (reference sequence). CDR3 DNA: TGTGCTAGCAGCTTGGGTGGCGGGAGTATGATTACAGATACGCAGTATTTT. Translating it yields CASSLGGGSMITDTQYF.

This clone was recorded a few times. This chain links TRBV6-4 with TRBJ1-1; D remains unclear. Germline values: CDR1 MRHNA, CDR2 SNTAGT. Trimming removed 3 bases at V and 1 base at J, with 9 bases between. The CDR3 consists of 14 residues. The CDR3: CASSEDFENTEAFF. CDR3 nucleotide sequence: TGTGCCAGCAGTGAGGACTTCGAGAACACTGAAGCTTTCTTT.

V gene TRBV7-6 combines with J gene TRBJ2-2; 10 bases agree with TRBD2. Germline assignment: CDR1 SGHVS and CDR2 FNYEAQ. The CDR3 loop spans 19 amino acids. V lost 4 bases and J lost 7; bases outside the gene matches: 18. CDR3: CASSSNRGLAGEEGGELFF. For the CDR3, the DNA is TGTGCCAGCAGCTCCAACCGAGGGCTAGCGGGAGAAGAGGGCGGGGAGCTGTTTTTT.

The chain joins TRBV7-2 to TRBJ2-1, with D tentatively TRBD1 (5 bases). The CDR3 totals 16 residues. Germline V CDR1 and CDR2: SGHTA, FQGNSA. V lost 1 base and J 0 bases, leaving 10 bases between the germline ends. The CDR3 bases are TGTGCCAGCAGCTTAGTCCAGGGTAGCTCCTACAATGAGCAGTTCTTC. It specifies CASSLVQGSSYNEQFF.

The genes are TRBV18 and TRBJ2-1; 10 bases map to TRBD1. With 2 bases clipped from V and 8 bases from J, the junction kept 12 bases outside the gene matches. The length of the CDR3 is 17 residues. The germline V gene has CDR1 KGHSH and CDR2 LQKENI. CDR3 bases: TGTGCCAGCTCACCAAGGGCCGGGACAGGGGTGTCGGATGAGCAGTTCTTC. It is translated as CASSPRAGTGVSDEQFF. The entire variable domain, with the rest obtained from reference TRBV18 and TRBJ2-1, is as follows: NAGVMQNPRHLVRRRGQEARLRCSPMKGHSHVYWYRQLPEEGLKFMVYLQKENIIDESGMPKERFSAEFPKEGPSILRIQQVVRGDSAAYFCASSPRAGTGVSDEQFFGPGTRLTVL.

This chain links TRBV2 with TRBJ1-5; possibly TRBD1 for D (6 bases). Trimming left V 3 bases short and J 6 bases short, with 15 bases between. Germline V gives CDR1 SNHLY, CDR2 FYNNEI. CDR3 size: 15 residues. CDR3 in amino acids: CASSDQGQGPQPQHF. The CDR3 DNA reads TGTGCCAGCAGTGACCAGGGCCAGGGGCCTCAGCCCCAGCATTTT.

CDR3 sequence reads: CASSVGGSGAYNEQFF. CDR3 DNA: TGTGCCAGCAGCGTAGGAGGTAGCGGGGCTTACAATGAGCAGTTCTTC. V is TRBV9 and J is TRBJ2-1; 8 bases agree with TRBD2. The trim removed 0 bases at V and 4 bases at J, leaving 6 bases unmatched. The CDR3 length is 16 residues. Germline assignment: CDR1 SGDLS and CDR2 YYNGEE.